This T cell receptor (beta chain) was profiled in a study of beta chain features in type 1 diabetes. Findings of the study overall: Overrepresentation of cells with high TCR expression could result from cDNA sequencing.

The sample holds a few counts of this clone. The antigen remains unidentified. Isolation of CD4+ naive, central memory, regulatory and stem cell-like memory cells was achieved by sorting via CD45RO/CCR7/CD25/CD127/CD95/CD27. Isolated RNA was reverse transcribed in full, so expressed TCRB transcripts were sequenced. The assay was immunoSEQ multiplex PCR, and TCRdb's table has in-frame clones only and misses some. The profile covers about 240,000 clones, with less than 35% appearing a single time and approximately 4% taken by the ten largest. The CDR3 is 12 amino acids. Per germline, CDR1 SGHKS and CDR2 YYEKEE (reference sequence). Trimming removed 4 bases at V and 2 bases at J, with 6 bases between.

This receptor was identified in a man aged 25 to 40 in good health. Sequences were obtained from central memory CD4+ T cells from blood. The chain is built from TRBV5-5 and TRBJ2-5; D ambiguous. The CDR3 DNA reads TGTGCCAGCAGCATGGGGCAAGAGACCCAGTACTTC. Amino acid sequence: CASSMGQETQYF.